These 27 T cell receptor beta chains share one sample of origin, sequenced in a study of blood T cell repertoires in COVID-19. Clones were sequenced by immunoSEQ multiplex PCR, and TCRdb holds only the in-frame ones, with some missing. The sample holds 200,000 to 300,000 clones; 70% to 85% are singletons and the top ten take 2.5% to 4%. Sample: peripheral blood. The receptors here all came from a woman of 80 years or more with acute or convalescent COVID-19.

The chain couples TRBV7-2 to TRBJ1-6, with no clear D. V was shortened by 5 bases and J by 6 bases, with 8 bases between the two germline ends. Germline CDR1 SGHTA, CDR2 FQGNSA. The CDR3 has 13 residues. The CDR3 spells CASSTQVNSPLHF. CDR3 nucleotides: TGTGCCAGCAGCACACAAGTTAATTCACCCCTCCACTTT.

The CDR3 reads CASSIGGTGGGYTF. The CDR3 nucleotides are TGTGCCAGTAGTATAGGGGGGACAGGAGGCGGCTACACCTTC. The chain joins TRBV19 to TRBJ1-2; 8 bases fit TRBD1. V dropped 1 base and J dropped 8; count of bases not matched to a gene: 6. CDR3 size: 14 residues. Germline CDR1 reads LNHDA; CDR2 reads SQIVND (reference sequence).

The CDR3 DNA sequence: TGCGCCAGCAGTCTCGGAGGCCGCACAGATACGCAGTATTTT. Translating gives CASSLGGRTDTQYF. This sequence joins TRBV4-3 and TRBJ2-3; tentatively, D is TRBD2 (5 bases). Germline lookup yields CDR1 LGHNA and CDR2 YSLEER. The CDR3 has 14 residues. Trimming cost V 6 bases and J 1 base, with 11 bases left between them.

The CDR3 spells CASSLVGGSGDQPQHF. CDR3 nucleotides: TGTGCCAGCAGCTTAGTTGGGGGATCGGGAGATCAGCCCCAGCATTTT. The V and J genes are TRBV7-2 and TRBJ1-5, with a possible D match to TRBD1 (5 bases). V shed 1 base and J shed 5 bases, with 15 bases lying between them. Germline V gives CDR1 SGHTA, CDR2 FQGNSA. The CDR3 contains 16 residues. Supplemented by reference TRBV7-2 and TRBJ1-5, the full variable domain reads GAGVSQSPSNKVTEKGKDVELRCDPISGHTALYWYRQSLGQGLEFLIYFQGNSAPDKSGLPSDRFSAERTGGSVSTLTIQRTQQEDSAVYLCASSLVGGSGDQPQHFGDGTRLSIL.

The chain has TRBV14 and TRBJ2-3; 7 nucleotides agree with TRBD2. V shed 1 base and J 1 base; nucleotides not matched to a gene: 5. This CDR3 has 16 amino acids. Germline values: CDR1 SGHDN, CDR2 FVKESK. CDR3 coding DNA: TGTGCCAGCAGCCAAGCGGGGGGATATCGCACAGATACGCAGTATTTT. Translation gives CASSQAGGYRTDTQYF.

This clone was detected a few times. The rearrangement joins TRBV6-5 to TRBJ2-7, with TRBD2 matching 11 bases. Germline V gene sequence: CDR1 MNHEY, CDR2 SVGAGI. The CDR3 is 15 amino acids. V lost 6 bases, J lost 4 bases, and 8 bases stayed unmatched. The CDR3 DNA follows: TGTGCCAGCAGCTCCCTAGCGGGAGGTGATTACGAGCAGTACTTC. Protein: CASSSLAGGDYEQYF.

The chain uses TRBV6-5 and TRBJ1-5; no clear D gene. The length of the CDR3 is 13 residues. Germline values: CDR1 MNHEY, CDR2 SVGAGI. The V gene lost 6 bases and the J gene lost 0 bases, with 6 bases spanning the gap. The CDR3 is CASREVSNQPQHF. The CDR3, as DNA: TGTGCCAGCAGAGAGGTTAGCAATCAGCCCCAGCATTTT.

This clone was seen a handful of times. This sequence joins TRBV2 and TRBJ2-3; 8 bases fit TRBD1. Trimming removed 5 bases from V and 6 bases from J; junction bases left unmatched: 13. The CDR3 is 16 amino acids. The germline gives CDR1 SNHLY, CDR2 FYNNEI. The CDR3 nucleotides are TGTGCCAGCAGTAAAACAGGGGGACTCCCGAGGGATACGCAGTATTTT. It is translated as CASSKTGGLPRDTQYF.

This rearrangement joins TRBV4-2 to TRBJ2-3; D is unresolved. Germline loops: CDR1 LGHNA, CDR2 YNFKEQ. This CDR3 has 15 amino acids. Trimming cost V 4 bases and J 4 bases, with 15 bases left between them. The CDR3 here is CASSPLQFGSDTQYF. CDR3 in DNA: TGTGCCAGCAGCCCGCTCCAGTTTGGTTCAGATACGCAGTATTTT.

This clone was counted a single time. The chain joins TRBV2 to TRBJ1-1; TRBD1 matches at 9 bases. The V gene's germline CDR1 is SNHLY and CDR2 FYNNEI. Trimming at V came to 6 bases and at J to 2 bases, leaving 7 bases not matched to a gene. This CDR3 has 15 residues. The CDR3 sequence is CASRDQGQGNTEAFF. As DNA, the CDR3 is TGTGCCAGCAGGGACCAGGGACAGGGAAACACTGAAGCTTTCTTT.

CDR3 nucleotides: TGCGCCAGCAGAGTGGGGCAGGGTCCTCTCTACGAGCAGTACTTC. Residues: CASRVGQGPLYEQYF. J is TRBJ2-7 and V is TRBV10-2; D possibly corresponds to TRBD1 (5 bases). The length of the CDR3 is 15 residues. The V and J ends lost 6 bases and 3 bases respectively, with 18 bases between them. The germline V gene encodes CDR1 WSHSY and CDR2 SAAADI.

This sequence joins TRBV10-1 and TRBJ1-3; the D is unclear. Trimming cost V 2 bases and J 0 bases, with 8 bases left between them. The CDR3 extends over 15 amino acids. Germline loops: CDR1 WNHNN, CDR2 SYGVQD (reference sequence). CDR3 bases: TGCGCCAGCAGTGAGGTCGTCGGCTCTGGAAACACCATATATTTT. Protein product: CASSEVVGSGNTIYF.

V usage is TRBV2 and J usage is TRBJ1-4; TRBD1 agrees at 11 bases. This CDR3 spans 14 amino acids. V shed 3 bases, J shed 14 bases, and the junction held 8 bases outside the gene matches. CDR1 is SNHLY, CDR2 FYNNEI, per germline. This CDR3 is CASSEGTGGSRLFF. In DNA, the CDR3 is TGTGCCAGCAGTGAGGGGACAGGGGGGAGTAGGCTGTTTTTT.

This chain uses TRBV5-6 with TRBJ2-7, with 12 nucleotides matching TRBD1. The CDR3 has 15 amino acids. The junction had 5 bases not matched to a gene; V was cut back by 4 bases and J by 3 bases. Germline V CDR1 and CDR2: SGHDT, YYEEEE. The CDR3 DNA is TGTGCCAGCAGCCACGGGACAGGGGGCAGCTACGAGCAGTACTTC. Its translation is CASSHGTGGSYEQYF.

The sample holds one count of this clone. The chain joins TRBV12-5 to TRBJ2-1, with unresolved D. Trimming left V 1 base short and J 11 bases short, with 9 bases between. CDR1 LGHNT and CDR2 FRNRAP come from the germline V gene. The CDR3 runs to 12 residues. The CDR3 DNA sequence: TGTGCTAGTGGTTTGGACTACTCCAAGCAGTTCTTC. Translating gives CASGLDYSKQFF.

This chain uses TRBV12-5 with TRBJ2-3; no firm D call. The ends were cut back, 4 bases at V and 7 bases at J, with 9 bases in the middle. Germline V CDR1 and CDR2: LGHNT, FRNRAP. The CDR3 has 12 residues. The CDR3 spells CASGSSGNTQYF. In DNA form, the CDR3 reads TGTGCTAGTGGTTCGTCGGGTAATACGCAGTATTTT.

This clone was seen a few times. The chain has TRBV5-4 and TRBJ2-1; perhaps TRBD1 as D (7 bases). The CDR3 covers 12 residues. V was cut by 4 bases and J by 13 bases, with 15 bases left in between. The germline gives CDR1 SGHNT, CDR2 YYREEE (reference sequence). CDR3: CASSGGTELQFF. CDR3 DNA sequence: TGTGCCAGCAGCGGCGGGACAGAACTTCAGTTCTTC.

This chain connects TRBV6-1 to TRBJ1-1; D remains ambiguous. CDR1 is MNHNS, CDR2 SASEGT, per germline. The CDR3 covers 14 residues. Trimming stripped 1 base from V and 5 bases from J, with 11 bases between. CDR3 loop: CASSEVEGRTEAFF. In DNA form, the CDR3 reads TGTGCCAGCAGTGAAGTAGAGGGAAGGACTGAAGCTTTCTTT.

This chain connects TRBV6-1 to TRBJ1-5; D unresolved. CDR1 and CDR2 from the germline V gene are MNHNS and SASEGT. This CDR3 is built from 17 residues. Trimming pared 4 bases from V and 0 bases from J, leaving 16 bases between. The CDR3 reads CASSVWHTTYSNQPQHF. CDR3 bases: TGTGCCAGCAGTGTATGGCACACTACCTATAGCAATCAGCCCCAGCATTTT.

The chain employs TRBV5-6 and TRBJ2-1; D uncertain. The CDR3 has 15 amino acids. The V end was cut by 1 base, the J end by 1 base, with 9 bases between. Per the germline V gene, CDR1 is SGHDT and CDR2 is YYEEEE. The CDR3 region has the DNA TGTGCCAGCAGCTTGTGGCAGGTATCCTACAATGAGCAGTTCTTC. It is translated as CASSLWQVSYNEQFF.

This clone was seen a handful of times. The chain combines TRBV7-9 with TRBJ1-1; tentative D call: TRBD1 (6 bases). Deletions cut 2 bases from V and 4 bases from J, with 11 bases between. Germline CDR1 is SEHNR and CDR2 is FQNEAQ (reference sequence). The CDR3 covers 14 residues. CDR3 protein: CASSLNREGTEAFF. For the CDR3, the DNA is TGTGCCAGCAGCTTAAACAGGGAGGGCACTGAAGCTTTCTTT.

This clone was found a few times. The rearrangement uses TRBV27 and TRBJ2-1, with 11 nucleotides matching TRBD1. Germline V gene lookup returns CDR1 MNHEY and CDR2 SMNVEV (reference sequence). The CDR3 extends over 15 amino acids. J lost 7 bases, V lost 2 bases, and 4 bases had no gene match. CDR3 sequence: CASSLVGQGGNEQFF. The CDR3 DNA reads TGTGCCAGCAGTTTAGTGGGACAGGGGGGGAATGAGCAGTTCTTC.

This clone was found a few times. V and J are TRBV9 and TRBJ2-3; tentative D call: TRBD2 (6 bases). The CDR3 is 17 residues long. V was shortened by 0 bases and J by 2 bases, with 16 bases between the two germline ends. Germline values: CDR1 SGDLS, CDR2 YYNGEE. In DNA form, the CDR3 reads TGTGCCAGCAGCGTAGGGGCTGGCGGGGATGTCACAGATACGCAGTATTTT. Translating it yields CASSVGAGGDVTDTQYF.

This chain links TRBV19 with TRBJ2-5; no firm D call. In germline, CDR1 is LNHDA, CDR2 SQIVND (reference sequence). This CDR3 comprises 14 residues. V lost 3 bases, J lost 0 bases, and 8 bases lay in between. The CDR3: CASSMVANQETQYF. In DNA form, the CDR3 reads TGTGCCAGTAGTATGGTGGCCAACCAAGAGACCCAGTACTTC.

This clone was observed a handful of times. The chain employs TRBV9 and TRBJ1-3; 8 bases are a match to TRBD1. J was trimmed by 0 bases and V by 0 bases; bases with no gene match: 5. The length of the CDR3 is 17 residues. Germline CDR1 SGDLS, CDR2 YYNGEE. CDR3 sequence (DNA): TGTGCCAGCAGCGTAGCAGGGGGCCCGAGCTCTGGAAACACCATATATTTT. This codes for CASSVAGGPSSGNTIYF.

About this clone: Other DNA sequences from this sample encode an identical CDR3 as well. The J gene is TRBJ2-1, the V gene TRBV29-1; D not certain. The CDR3 has 13 residues. Trimming took off 0 bases at V and 5 bases at J, with 8 bases between the two ends. CDR1 and CDR2 from the germline V gene are SQVTM and ANQGSEA. CDR3 sequence (DNA): TGCAGCGTTGAAGACAGACTCCACAATGAGCAGTTCTTC. The encoded protein is CSVEDRLHNEQFF.

This clone appeared many times. Other DNA sequences in the sample encode the same CDR3. The chain uses TRBV20-1 and TRBJ2-1; tentative D call: TRBD1 (5 bases). The germline V gene has CDR1 DFQATT and CDR2 SNEGSKA (reference sequence). Between the trimmed V and J ends, which lost 4 bases and 4 bases, there was a span of 5 bases. The CDR3 runs 11 residues. CDR3 DNA sequence: TGCAGTGCTACAGGGTACAATGAGCAGTTCTTC. Translated, it gives CSATGYNEQFF.